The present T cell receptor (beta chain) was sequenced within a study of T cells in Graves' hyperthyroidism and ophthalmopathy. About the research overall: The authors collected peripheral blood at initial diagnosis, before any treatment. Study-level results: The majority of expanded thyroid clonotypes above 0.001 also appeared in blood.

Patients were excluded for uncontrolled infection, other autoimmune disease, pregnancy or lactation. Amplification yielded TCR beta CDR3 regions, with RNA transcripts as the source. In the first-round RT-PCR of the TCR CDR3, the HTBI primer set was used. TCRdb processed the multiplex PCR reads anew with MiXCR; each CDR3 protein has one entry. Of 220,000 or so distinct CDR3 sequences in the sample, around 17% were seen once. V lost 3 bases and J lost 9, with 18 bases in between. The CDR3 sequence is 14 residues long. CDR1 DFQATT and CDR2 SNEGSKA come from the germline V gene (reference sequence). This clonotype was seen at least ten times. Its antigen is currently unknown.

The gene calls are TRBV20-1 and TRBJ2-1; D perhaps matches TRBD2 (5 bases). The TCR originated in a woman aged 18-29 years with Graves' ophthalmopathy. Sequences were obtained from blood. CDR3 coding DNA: TGCAGTGCTAGGCCCAGCGGTGTAATGGGTGAGCAGTTCTTC. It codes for CSARPSGVMGEQFF.